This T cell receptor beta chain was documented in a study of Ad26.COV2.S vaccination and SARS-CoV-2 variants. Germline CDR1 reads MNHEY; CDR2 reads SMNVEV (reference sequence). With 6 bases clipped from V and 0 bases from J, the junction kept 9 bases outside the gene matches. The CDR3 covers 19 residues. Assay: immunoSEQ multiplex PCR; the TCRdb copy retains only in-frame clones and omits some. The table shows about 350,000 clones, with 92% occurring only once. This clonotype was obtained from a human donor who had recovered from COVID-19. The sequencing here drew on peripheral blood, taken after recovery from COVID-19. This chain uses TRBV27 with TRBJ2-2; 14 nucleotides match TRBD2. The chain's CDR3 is CASRKPGLAGESNTGELFF. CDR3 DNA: TGTGCCAGCAGAAAACCGGGACTAGCGGGGGAATCGAACACCGGGGAGCTGTTTTTT.